This T cell receptor beta chain was profiled in a study of shared clonotypes between healthy human individuals. Study outcomes and limitations: What naive subsets generally showed was a larger estimated richness than memory subsets showed.

Partitioning of CD4+ cells yielded a CD45RA+ naive subset and a CD45RA-negative memory subset. Assay: immunoSEQ multiplex PCR; the TCRdb copy retains only in-frame clones and omits some. The sample contains 2 million to 2.5 million clones, 95% of which appear only once. Trimming took 6 bases from V and 6 from J, leaving 11 bases between them. Germline loops: CDR1 MNHEY, CDR2 SVGAGI. The length of the CDR3 is 12 residues. With regard to this clone: Its antigen is not known.

Sequenced sample: naive CD4+ T cells sorted from blood. Specified subset: CD45RA+ positively selected. V is TRBV6-5 and J is TRBJ1-2; D unresolved. The TCR sequence derives from a man aged 18 to 29 in good health. CDR3: CASSRDLDGYTF. The CDR3 region has the DNA TGTGCCAGCAGCCGGGATTTGGATGGCTACACCTTC.